These 18 T cell receptor beta chains were sequenced from one sample in a study of blood T cell repertoires in COVID-19. Produced via immunoSEQ multiplex PCR; TCRdb's table is partial and in-frame only. The sample includes around 160,000 clones, around 87% of them seen just once. The sequencing sample was made of peripheral blood. These receptors were obtained from an elderly man with acute or convalescent COVID-19.

The V and J genes are TRBV5-4 and TRBJ2-7, with 7 bases matching TRBD2. The CDR3 totals 15 residues. Losses at the gene ends were 5 bases for V and 0 bases for J; bases not matched to a gene: 8. Germline CDR1 reads SGHNT; CDR2 reads YYREEE (reference sequence). CDR3 DNA: TGTGCCAGCAGGGCCGGGACTACCTACTCCTACGAGCAGTACTTC. This sequence encodes CASRAGTTYSYEQYF.

The rearrangement joins TRBV30 to TRBJ2-7; the D gene is possibly TRBD2 (5 bases). The germline CDR1 and CDR2 sequences are GTSNPN and SVGIG (reference sequence). Trimming shortened V by 5 bases and J by 0 bases, and 17 bases separated the two germline ends. The CDR3 consists of 15 residues. The chain's CDR3 is CAWGGGGRASYEQYF. DNA of the CDR3: TGTGCCTGGGGAGGAGGAGGCCGGGCCTCCTACGAGCAGTACTTC. Looking up the rest from reference TRBV30 and TRBJ2-7 gives the full variable domain: SQTIHQWPATLVQPVGSPLSLECTVEGTSNPNLYWYRQAAGRGLQLLFYSVGIGQISSEVPQNLSASRPQDRQFILSSKKLLLSDSGFYLCAWGGGGRASYEQYFGPGTRLTVT.

The chain employs TRBV5-1 and TRBJ2-5; D is perhaps TRBD1 (5 bases). Per germline, CDR1 SGHRS and CDR2 YFSETQ. The CDR3 length is 15 residues. With 0 bases removed from V and 4 bases from J, the gap between germline ends came to 13 bases. DNA for the CDR3: TGCGCCAGCAGCTTGGGGCTCGTAGACAGAGAGACCCAGTACTTC. This translates into CASSLGLVDRETQYF.

The V and J genes are TRBV6-4 and TRBJ1-2; D is perhaps TRBD1 (5 bases). Germline loops: CDR1 MRHNA, CDR2 SNTAGT. Trimming took 6 bases from V and 3 from J, leaving 14 bases between them. This CDR3 region has 14 residues. DNA of the CDR3: TGTGCCAGCAGCGCTTCAAGCAGGGACTATGGCTACACCTTC. Translating gives CASSASSRDYGYTF.

This clone was observed a handful of times. J is TRBJ2-1 and V is TRBV14, with TRBD2 matching 10 bases. CDR1 SGHDN and CDR2 FVKESK come from the germline V gene. This CDR3 comprises 16 residues. J gave up 6 bases and V 4 bases, and 9 bases lay outside the gene matches. The CDR3 region is CASSRPGLALTNEQFF. The CDR3 bases are TGTGCCAGCAGCCGGCCGGGACTAGCGCTTACCAATGAGCAGTTCTTC.

CDR3 nucleotides: TGTGCCAGCAGCCATCCCCCAGGGGCCACTGAAGCTTTCTTT. Translated, it gives CASSHPPGATEAFF. The chain links TRBV13 to TRBJ1-1, with a tentative D call TRBD1 (6 bases). From germline, CDR1 is PRHDT and CDR2 FYEKMQ (reference sequence). This CDR3 spans 14 amino acids. V was trimmed by 5 bases and J by 4 bases, leaving 14 bases between them.

The chain uses TRBV21-1 and TRBJ1-1; the table's D call, TRBD1, was not checked against the DNA. TRBV21-1 represents a pseudogene. The CDR3 contains 15 residues. The CDR3 is CASNDREIGNTEAFF. The CDR3, as DNA: TGTGCCAGCAATGACAGGGAAATTGGAAACACTGAAGCTTTCTTT.

This clone was seen just once. The chain is built from TRBV13 and TRBJ1-1; D may be TRBD1 (5 bases). This CDR3 region has 14 residues. The V end was cut by 3 bases, the J end by 0 bases, with 8 bases between. The germline V gene encodes CDR1 PRHDT and CDR2 FYEKMQ (reference sequence). CDR3 bases: TGTGCCAGCAGCTTCAAGGGGATGAACACTGAAGCTTTCTTT. This gives the protein CASSFKGMNTEAFF.

In this sample, this clone turned up once. The chain combines TRBV6-5 with TRBJ1-5; D gene unclear. Trimming shortened V by 8 bases and J by 7 bases, and 15 bases separated the two germline ends. The germline V gene encodes CDR1 MNHEY and CDR2 SVGAGI. CDR3 length equals 13 residues. CDR3: CASAGNGKQPQHF. The CDR3 nucleotides read TGTGCCAGCGCGGGCAATGGGAAACAGCCCCAGCATTTT.

This sequence joins TRBV2 and TRBJ2-7; 9 bases match TRBD1. Germline CDR1 reads SNHLY; CDR2 reads FYNNEI. The CDR3 extends over 15 amino acids. V was clipped by 5 bases and J by 3 bases; unmatched bases: 8. The CDR3 DNA follows: TGTGCCAGCAGTCGAAACAGGGGGCTGGTCTACGAGCAGTACTTC. Protein sequence: CASSRNRGLVYEQYF. Full variable domain (remainder filled in from reference TRBV2 and TRBJ2-7): EPEVTQTPSHQVTQMGQEVILRCVPISNHLYFYWYRQILGQKVEFLVSFYNNEISEKSEIFDDQFSVERPDGSNFTLKIRSTKLEDSAMYFCASSRNRGLVYEQYFGPGTRLTVT.

This clone occurred a few times. The chain couples TRBV18 to TRBJ2-2, with D perhaps TRBD2 (6 bases). V was cut by 2 bases and J by 5 bases, with 15 bases left in between. CDR1 is KGHSH, CDR2 LQKENI, per germline. This CDR3 is 16 amino acids long. Here the CDR3 DNA reads TGTGCCAGCTCACCAAGGGCGTCCGGGAGTACCGGGGAGCTGTTTTTT. As protein: CASSPRASGSTGELFF.

This clone has just one count. The chain links TRBV4-1 to TRBJ2-1; 11 bases align to TRBD2. CDR3 size: 18 residues. J was trimmed by 4 bases and V by 3 bases; bases with no gene match: 11. Germline lookup yields CDR1 MGHRA and CDR2 YSYEKL. CDR3 region: CASSQQGSGRVLYNEQFF. The CDR3 region has the DNA TGCGCCAGCAGCCAGCAGGGTAGCGGGAGGGTCCTGTACAATGAGCAGTTCTTC.

This clone was detected only once. The chain uses TRBV10-3 and TRBJ1-2; D is unclear. The V end lost 6 bases, the J end lost 2 bases, and 10 bases lay between the germline ends. Germline lookup yields CDR1 ENHRY and CDR2 SYGVKD. The CDR3 consists of 13 residues. The CDR3 sequence: CAISQDTNYGYTF. The CDR3 nucleotides are TGTGCCATCAGCCAGGATACGAACTATGGCTACACCTTC.

The chain has TRBV5-6 and TRBJ1-5; TRBD1 matches 9 bases. CDR3 length equals 15 residues. Germline values: CDR1 SGHDT, CDR2 YYEEEE. Losses at the gene ends were 3 bases for V and 3 bases for J; bases not matched to a gene: 4. CDR3 sequence (DNA): TGTGCCAGCAGCTCCGGGACAGGGTCCAATCAGCCCCAGCATTTT. Encoded protein: CASSSGTGSNQPQHF. Looking up the rest from reference TRBV5-6 and TRBJ1-5 gives the full variable domain: DAGVTQSPTHLIKTRGQQVTLRCSPKSGHDTVSWYQQALGQGPQFIFQYYEEEERQRGNFPDRFSGHQFPNYSSELNVNALLLGDSALYLCASSSGTGSNQPQHFGDGTRLSIL.

In DNA, the CDR3 is TGTGCCAGCAGCCCACAGGGGGCGAACACTGAAGCTTTCTTT. Protein: CASSPQGANTEAFF. This chain links TRBV28 with TRBJ1-1; TRBD1 agrees at 9 bases. CDR1 is MDHEN, CDR2 SYDVKM, per germline. J lost 1 base, V lost 6 bases, and 3 bases had no gene match. CDR3 length: 14 residues.

The chain carries TRBV27 and TRBJ2-3, with TRBD2 matching 11 bases. Germline loops: CDR1 MNHEY, CDR2 SMNVEV (reference sequence). CDR3 length: 16 residues. V lost 5 bases, J lost 4 bases, and 8 bases stayed unmatched. The CDR3 bases are TGTGCCAGCAGTCGACTAGCGGGGACCCCCCCAGATACGCAGTATTTT. This codes for CASSRLAGTPPDTQYF.

The genes are TRBV28 and TRBJ1-4, with D possibly being TRBD1 (5 bases). This CDR3 region has 17 residues. Trimming removed 2 bases at V and 4 bases at J, with 17 bases between. CDR1 is MDHEN and CDR2 is SYDVKM in the germline V gene. The CDR3 DNA sequence: TGTGCCAGCAGTTTAAACCAGGGCGAGGAAGATAATGAAAAACTGTTTTTT. Amino acids: CASSLNQGEEDNEKLFF.

The J gene is TRBJ1-2, the V gene TRBV2; 8 bases map to TRBD1. The V gene's germline CDR1 is SNHLY and CDR2 FYNNEI. The CDR3 extends over 15 amino acids. V gave up 4 bases and J gave up 4 bases; unmatched junction bases: 8. This chain's CDR3 is CASSVLGQGAYGYTF. CDR3 bases: TGTGCCAGCAGTGTGTTAGGGCAGGGGGCCTATGGCTACACCTTC.